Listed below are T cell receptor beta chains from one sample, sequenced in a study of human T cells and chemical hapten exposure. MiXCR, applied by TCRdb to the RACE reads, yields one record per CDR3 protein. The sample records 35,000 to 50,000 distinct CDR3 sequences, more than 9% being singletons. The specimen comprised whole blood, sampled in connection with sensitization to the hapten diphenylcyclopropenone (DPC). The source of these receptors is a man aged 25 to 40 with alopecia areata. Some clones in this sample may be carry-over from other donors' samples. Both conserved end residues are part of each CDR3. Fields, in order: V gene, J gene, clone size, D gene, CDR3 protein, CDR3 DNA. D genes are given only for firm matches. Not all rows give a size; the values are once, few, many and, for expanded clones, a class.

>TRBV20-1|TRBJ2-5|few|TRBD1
CSARGQGAQETQYF
TGCAGTGCTAGGGGACAGGGGGCCCAAGAGACCCAGTACTTC
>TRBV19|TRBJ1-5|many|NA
CASSLRSNQPQHF
TGTGCCAGTAGTCTTCGGAGCAATCAGCCCCAGCATTTT
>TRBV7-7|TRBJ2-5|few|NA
CASSLATVGETQYF
TGTGCCAGCAGCTTAGCGACAGTCGGAGAGACCCAGTACTTC
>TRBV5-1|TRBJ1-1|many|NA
CASSFSRTNTEAFF
TGCGCCAGCAGCTTTTCCAGAACGAACACTGAAGCTTTCTTT
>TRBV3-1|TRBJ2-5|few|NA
CASSQGETQYF
TGTGCCAGCAGCCAAGGAGAGACCCAGTACTTC
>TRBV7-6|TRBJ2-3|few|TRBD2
CASSLGAGLAGDTQYF
TGTGCCAGCAGCTTAGGAGCGGGACTAGCGGGAGATACGCAGTATTTT
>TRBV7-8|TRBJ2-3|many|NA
CASSPSGRSRASTDTQYF
TGTGCCAGCAGCCCTTCCGGTCGATCCCGTGCTAGCACAGATACGCAGTATTTT
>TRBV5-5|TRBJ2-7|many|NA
CASSLGGFYEQYF
TGTGCCAGCAGCTTAGGGGGGTTCTACGAGCAGTACTTC
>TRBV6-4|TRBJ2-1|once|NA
CASSERAHNEQFF
TGTGCCAGCAGTGAAAGAGCCCACAATGAGCAGTTCTTC
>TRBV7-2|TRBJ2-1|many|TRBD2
CASSREGLAGGREQFF
TGTGCCAGCAGCCGAGAGGGACTAGCGGGAGGGCGTGAGCAGTTCTTC
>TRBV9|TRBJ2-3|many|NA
CASSVGRTFTDTQYF
TGTGCCAGCAGCGTAGGAAGGACCTTCACAGATACGCAGTATTTT
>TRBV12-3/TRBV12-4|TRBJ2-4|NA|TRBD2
CASRMIAGGGKNIQYF
TGTGCCAGCAGGATGATAGCGGGAGGGGGCAAAAACATTCAGTACTTC
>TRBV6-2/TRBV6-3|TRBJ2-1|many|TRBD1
CATKIDRGYYNEQFF
TGTGCCACCAAGATAGACAGGGGATATTACAATGAGCAGTTCTTC
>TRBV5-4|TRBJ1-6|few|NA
CASSLAPGMANSPLHF
TGTGCCAGCAGCTTGGCCCCGGGTATGGCGAATTCACCCCTCCACTTT
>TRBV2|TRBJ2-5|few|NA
CATELVKATGRNLFKETQYF
TGTGCCACAGAATTGGTCAAAGCAACCGGACGGAACTTATTTAAAGAGACCCAGTACTTC
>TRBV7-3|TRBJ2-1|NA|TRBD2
CASKREGRYNEQFF
TGTGCCAGTAAGCGGGAGGGCCGCTACAATGAGCAGTTCTTC
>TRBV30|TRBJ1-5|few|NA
CAWRKAGGGNQPQHF
TGTGCCTGGAGAAAGGCGGGGGGCGGTAATCAGCCCCAGCATTTT
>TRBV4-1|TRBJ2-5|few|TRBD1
CASSHGTEQETQYF
TGCGCCAGCAGCCATGGGACAGAACAAGAGACCCAGTACTTC
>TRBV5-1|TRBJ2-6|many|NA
CASSLAGVGANVLTF
TGCGCCAGCAGCTTGGCAGGGGTTGGGGCCAACGTCCTGACTTTC
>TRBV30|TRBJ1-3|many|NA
CACTPAAGNTIYF
TGTGCCTGTACCCCGGCGGCTGGAAACACCATATATTTT
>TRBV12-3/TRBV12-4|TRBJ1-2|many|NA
CASSFTRDGYTF
TGTGCCAGCAGTTTTACCAGGGATGGCTACACCTTC
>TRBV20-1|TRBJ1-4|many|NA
CSVKTPTNEKLFF
TGCAGTGTTAAGACACCAACTAATGAAAAACTGTTTTTT
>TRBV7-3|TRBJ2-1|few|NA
CASSKSAVSSYNEQFF
TGTGCCAGCAGCAAGTCAGCGGTAAGCTCCTACAATGAGCAGTTCTTC
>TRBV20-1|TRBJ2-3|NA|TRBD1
CSARAGTGSDTQYF
TGCAGTGCTAGGGCCGGGACAGGGTCCGATACGCAGTATTTT
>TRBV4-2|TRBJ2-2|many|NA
CASSQGVRTYTGELFF
TGTGCCAGCAGCCAAGGAGTCCGGACCTATACCGGGGAGCTGTTTTTT
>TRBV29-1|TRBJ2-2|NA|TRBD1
CSVGGTGSSGELFF
TGCAGCGTCGGGGGGACAGGGAGCTCCGGGGAGCTGTTTTTT
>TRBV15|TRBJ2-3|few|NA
CATSRSGLGHRADTQYF
TGTGCCACCAGCAGATCGGGACTGGGGCATCGCGCAGATACGCAGTATTTT
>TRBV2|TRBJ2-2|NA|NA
CASSISNIGELFF
TGTGCCAGCAGCATATCGAACATCGGGGAGCTGTTTTTT
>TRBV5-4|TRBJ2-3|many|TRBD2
CASSYPSGGAEGTDTQYF
TGTGCCAGCAGCTACCCTAGCGGGGGGGCCGAGGGCACAGATACGCAGTATTTT
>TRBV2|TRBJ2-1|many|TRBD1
CASSRDRGNNEQFF
TGTGCCAGCAGCCGGGACAGGGGGAATAATGAGCAGTTCTTC
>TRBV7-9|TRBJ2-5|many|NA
CASSLVRDWETQYF
TGTGCCAGCAGCTTAGTCCGGGATTGGGAGACCCAGTACTTC
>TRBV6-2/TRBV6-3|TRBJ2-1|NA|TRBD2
CASSYGLAGENEQFF
TGTGCCAGCAGTTATGGGCTAGCGGGAGAGAATGAGCAGTTCTTC
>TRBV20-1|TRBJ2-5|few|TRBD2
CSARDKFLQRGTQETQYF
TGCAGTGCTAGAGATAAGTTTTTACAGCGGGGGACACAAGAGACCCAGTACTTC
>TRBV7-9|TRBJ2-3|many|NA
CASSPTDTQYF
TGTGCCAGCAGCCCCACAGATACGCAGTATTTT
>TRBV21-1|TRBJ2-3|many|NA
CASRTSRDSADTQYF
TGTGCCAGCAGAACCAGCAGGGATAGTGCAGATACGCAGTATTTT
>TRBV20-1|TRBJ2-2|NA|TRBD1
CSAGRTGLTGELFF
TGCAGTGCTGGACGGACAGGGTTAACCGGGGAGCTGTTTTTT
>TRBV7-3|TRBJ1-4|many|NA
CASSLFPVGRSNEKLFF
TGTGCCAGCAGCTTATTTCCAGTGGGGCGCAGTAATGAAAAACTGTTTTTT
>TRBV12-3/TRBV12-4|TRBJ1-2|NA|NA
CASSLWVGDDYGYTF
TGTGCCAGCAGTCTGTGGGTGGGAGATGACTATGGCTACACCTTC
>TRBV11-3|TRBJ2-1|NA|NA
CASSADNYNEQFF
TGTGCCAGCAGCGCGGACAATTACAATGAGCAGTTCTTC
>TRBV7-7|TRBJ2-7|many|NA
CASSLGLGTYEQYF
TGTGCCAGCAGCTTAGGTTTGGGGACGTACGAGCAGTACTTC
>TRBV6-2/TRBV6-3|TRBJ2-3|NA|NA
CASSYTSLLDTQYF
TGTGCCAGCAGTTACACTAGCTTGTTGGATACGCAGTATTTT
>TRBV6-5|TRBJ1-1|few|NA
CASSIMGGKAFF
TGTGCCAGCAGTATAATGGGGGGGAAAGCTTTCTTT
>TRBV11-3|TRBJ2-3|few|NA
CASSLVGSGRTDTQYF
TGTGCCAGCAGCTTAGTGGGCTCCGGGCGAACAGATACGCAGTATTTT